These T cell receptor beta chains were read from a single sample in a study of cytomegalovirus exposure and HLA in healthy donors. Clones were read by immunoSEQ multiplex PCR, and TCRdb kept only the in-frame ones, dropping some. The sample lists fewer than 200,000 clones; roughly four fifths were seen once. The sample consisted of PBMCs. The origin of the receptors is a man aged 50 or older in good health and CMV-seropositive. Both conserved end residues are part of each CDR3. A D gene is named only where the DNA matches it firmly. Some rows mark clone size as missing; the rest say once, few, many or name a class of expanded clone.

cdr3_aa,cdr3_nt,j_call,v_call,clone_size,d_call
CASSSRMEWDYGYTF,TGTGCCAGCAGTTCTCGCATGGAGTGGGACTATGGCTACACCTTC,TRBJ1-2,TRBV28,once,NA
CASSLVPGADSSYNEQFF,TGTGCCAGCAGCTTAGTCCCAGGGGCGGACAGCTCCTACAATGAGCAGTTCTTC,TRBJ2-1,TRBV7-2,NA,NA
CASSQGSNRVADTQYF,TGCGCCAGCAGCCAAGGTTCGAACAGGGTGGCAGATACGCAGTATTTT,TRBJ2-3,TRBV4-3,NA,NA
CASSALQDSNTEAFF,TGTGCCAGTAGTGCCCTCCAAGACAGCAACACTGAAGCTTTCTTT,TRBJ1-1,TRBV19,NA,NA
CASSYSGQGGYEQYF,TGTGCCAGCAGTTACTCAGGCCAGGGGGGCTACGAGCAGTACTTC,TRBJ2-7,TRBV6-5,NA,NA
CASRRALRSNQPQHF,TGTGCCAGCAGACGTGCTTTGAGGAGCAATCAGCCCCAGCATTTT,TRBJ1-5,TRBV28,NA,NA
CSVSISPNYGYTF,TGCAGCGTCTCTATTAGTCCTAACTATGGCTACACCTTC,TRBJ1-2,TRBV29-1,NA,NA
CASSSLRDTFYYGYTF,TGTGCCAGTAGTTCCCTCCGGGACACCTTTTACTATGGCTACACCTTC,TRBJ1-2,TRBV19,NA,NA
CASSFRVASGDGVDTQYF,TGTGCCAGCAGCTTCCGGGTCGCTAGCGGAGACGGGGTTGATACGCAGTATTTT,TRBJ2-3,TRBV27,NA,TRBD2
CASSQEGLLLSTDTQYF,TGCGCCAGCAGCCAAGAGGGACTTCTCCTTAGCACAGATACGCAGTATTTT,TRBJ2-3,TRBV4-1,NA,NA